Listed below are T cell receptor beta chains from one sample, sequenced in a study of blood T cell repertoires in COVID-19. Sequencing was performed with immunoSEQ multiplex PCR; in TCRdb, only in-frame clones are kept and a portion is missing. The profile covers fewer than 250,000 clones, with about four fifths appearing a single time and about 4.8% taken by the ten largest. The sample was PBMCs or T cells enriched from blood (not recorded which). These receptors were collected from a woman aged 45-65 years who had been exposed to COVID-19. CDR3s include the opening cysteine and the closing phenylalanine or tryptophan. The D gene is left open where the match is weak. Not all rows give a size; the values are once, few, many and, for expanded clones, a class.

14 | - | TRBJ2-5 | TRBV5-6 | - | TGTGCCAGCAGCTTACTAGCCCCCGAAGAGACCCAGTACTTC | CASSLLAPEETQYF
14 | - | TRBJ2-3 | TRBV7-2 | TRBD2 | TGTGCCAGCAGCTTAGCAGCGGGGAAGGATACGCAGTATTTT | CASSLAAGKDTQYF
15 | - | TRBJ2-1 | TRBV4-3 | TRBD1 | TGCGCCAGCAGCCAAGAATCGGACAGGGGACATGAGCAGTTCTTC | CASSQESDRGHEQFF
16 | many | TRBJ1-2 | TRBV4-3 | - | TGCGCCAGCAGCCAAGCTGGGGCAGGCCGCAACTATGGCTACACCTTC | CASSQAGAGRNYGYTF
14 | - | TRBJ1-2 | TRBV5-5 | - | TGTGCCAGCAGCTTGGAGGTCAGGGGTGGCGGCTACACCTTC | CASSLEVRGGGYTF
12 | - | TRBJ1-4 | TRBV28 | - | TGTGCCAGCACCCCGACTCAAGAAAAACTGTTTTTT | CASTPTQEKLFF
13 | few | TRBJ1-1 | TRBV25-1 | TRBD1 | TGTGCCAGTGGGACAGGGGGTAGAACTGAAGCTTTCTTT | CASGTGGRTEAFF
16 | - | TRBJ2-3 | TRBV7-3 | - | TGTGCCAGCAGCCTCGGTCTCGGGGTGGGCACAGATACGCAGTATTTT | CASSLGLGVGTDTQYF
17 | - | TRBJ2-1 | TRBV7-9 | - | TGTGCCAGCAGCTCCCCGGCGGGTAGTCGGTCCTACAATGAGCAGTTCTTC | CASSSPAGSRSYNEQFF
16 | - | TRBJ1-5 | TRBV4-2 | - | TGTGCCAGCAGCCAAGTCGGCCAGGGGTACAATCAGCCCCAGCATTTT | CASSQVGQGYNQPQHF
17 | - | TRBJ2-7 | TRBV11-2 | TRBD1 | TGTGCCAGCAGCTTAGAATCGGGACAGGCGCGCTCCTACGAGCAGTACTTC | CASSLESGQARSYEQYF
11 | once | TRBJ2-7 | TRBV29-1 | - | TGCAGCGTTGGGGCCAGGGACGAGCAGTACTTC | CSVGARDEQYF
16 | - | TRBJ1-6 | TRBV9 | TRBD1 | TGTGCCAGCAGCGTAGCTCCCGGGACAGGGAATTCACCCCTCCACTTT | CASSVAPGTGNSPLHF
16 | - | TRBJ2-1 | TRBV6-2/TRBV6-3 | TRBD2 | TGTGCCAGCAGTCCCCGACTAGCGGGAGGTAAGGATGAGCAGTTCTTC | CASSPRLAGGKDEQFF
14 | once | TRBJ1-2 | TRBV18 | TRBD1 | TGTGCCAGCTCCCGGGACAGGACCTTCTATGGCTACACCTTC | CASSRDRTFYGYTF